Described below is a single TCR beta chain sequence and its context. Its cognate antigen is unknown. The length of the CDR3 is 11 residues. The germline V gene has CDR1 DFQATT and CDR2 SNEGSKA (reference sequence). Trimming left V 6 bases short and J 7 bases short, with 12 bases between. This sample is part of a study of T-cell memory formation after mild COVID-19. Study-wide results and limits: Some clones that responded were present in memory (sampled pre-infection), which suggests cross-reactive memory joined. A balance of CD4 and CD8 characterized clones contracting day 15 to 85, whereas later expanders leaned CD4+.

From the 5' RACE reads, TCRdb called clonotypes with MiXCR, one entry per CDR3 protein. The sample lists about 610,000 distinct CDR3 sequences; 15% to 20% were seen once. Sequenced: PBMCs or a T cell subset sorted from them (not recorded which). This clonotype was sampled from an adult woman who had mild COVID-19 (a few samples of this study predate the infection). Cell type and time point are not known. The chain joins TRBV20-1 to TRBJ2-5; no reliable D call. CDR3 sequence (DNA): TGCAGTGCAGATACGGCCGGGACCCAGTACTTC. It yields the protein CSADTAGTQYF.